Each of the 32 T cell receptor beta chains below was sequenced from the same sample in a study of blood T cell repertoires in COVID-19. The table came from immunoSEQ multiplex PCR; TCRdb's copy has only in-frame clones and leaves some out. The sample carries about 140,000 clones, around four fifths recorded once. Sequenced input: PBMCs or T cells enriched from blood (not recorded which). The receptors originated from a woman aged 45-65 years with acute COVID-19.

V gene TRBV7-2 combines with J gene TRBJ2-7; 9 nucleotides align to TRBD2. V trimming: 2 bases; J trimming: 1 base; junction bases outside the gene matches: 6. This CDR3 spans 16 amino acids. Germline lookup yields CDR1 SGHTA and CDR2 FQGNSA. The CDR3 is CASSLSSAGGSYEQYF. In DNA form, the CDR3 reads TGTGCCAGCAGCTTAAGTTCAGCGGGAGGTTCCTACGAGCAGTACTTC.

The chain recombines TRBV5-1 with TRBJ2-3, with D perhaps matching TRBD1 (5 bases). There are 12 residues in the CDR3. The germline gives CDR1 SGHRS, CDR2 YFSETQ. Trimming stripped 6 bases from V and 11 bases from J, with 16 bases between. The CDR3 reads CASNVSGQWQYF. The CDR3 region has the DNA TGCGCCAGCAACGTCTCAGGGCAGTGGCAGTATTTT.

This CDR3 reads CASSLGFSSDEQYF. The CDR3, as DNA: TGCGCCAGCAGCTTGGGGTTCAGCAGCGACGAGCAGTACTTC. This chain links TRBV5-1 with TRBJ2-7, with D uncertain. CDR3 size: 14 residues. V dropped 0 bases and J dropped 5 bases, with 12 bases sitting between them. Germline CDR1 is SGHRS and CDR2 is YFSETQ.

This clone is a singleton in its sample. This chain joins TRBV24-1 and TRBJ2-2, with TRBD1 identical over 11 bases. The CDR3 loop spans 16 amino acids. V was pared by 3 bases and J by 3 bases, with 2 bases of the junction left unmatched. Germline V gene data show CDR1 as KGHDR and CDR2 as SFDVKD. As DNA, the CDR3 is TGTGCCACCAGTGATAGGGACAGGGGGGACACCGGGGAGCTGTTTTTT. Protein sequence: CATSDRDRGDTGELFF.

This clone was seen only a few times. The rearrangement uses TRBV3-1 (or the pseudogene TRBV3-2) and TRBJ1-5; 8 nucleotides align to TRBD1. Losses at the gene ends were 0 bases for V and 11 bases for J; bases not matched to a gene: 18. Germline assignment: CDR1 LGHDT and CDR2 YNNKEL (reference sequence). The CDR3 contains 18 residues. CDR3 amino acids: CASSQDWPRTGRYAAQHF. The CDR3 bases are TGTGCCAGCAGCCAAGATTGGCCCCGGACAGGGAGGTATGCAGCCCAGCATTTT.

This clone showed up just once. The chain recombines TRBV9 with TRBJ1-4; D gene unclear. The CDR3 is 18 residues long. Germline V gives CDR1 SGDLS, CDR2 YYNGEE. Trimming removed 4 bases from V and 0 bases from J, with 19 bases in between. CDR3 nucleotides: TGTGCCAGCAGCCGAACCGCGGGAGTTGGGGCAACTAATGAAAAACTGTTTTTT. The encoded protein is CASSRTAGVGATNEKLFF.

This clone has more than one count but fewer than ten. CDR3 in amino acids: CAWSRGHGNSPLHF. Written as DNA, the CDR3 is TGTGCCTGGAGTCGCGGGCATGGCAATTCACCCCTCCACTTT. The V call is TRBV30, the J call TRBJ1-6, with unresolved D. The CDR3 contains 14 residues. V lost 2 bases and J lost 7, with 12 bases in between. The germline V gene has CDR1 GTSNPN and CDR2 SVGIG (reference sequence).

This rearrangement joins TRBV19 to TRBJ1-5, with 10 nucleotides matching TRBD1. Trimming at V came to 4 bases and at J to 1 base, leaving 1 base not matched to a gene. Per the germline V gene, CDR1 is LNHDA and CDR2 is SQIVND (reference sequence). The CDR3 extends over 15 amino acids. The CDR3 region has the DNA TGTGCCAGTAGTAGGGGACAGGGGAGCAATCAGCCCCAGCATTTT. Translating gives CASSRGQGSNQPQHF.

The chain recombines TRBV5-5 with TRBJ2-3; 8 nucleotides match TRBD2. Germline CDR1 is SGHKS and CDR2 is YYEKEE (reference sequence). CDR3 length: 15 amino acids. V gave up 6 bases and J gave up 0 bases; unmatched junction bases: 6. The CDR3 spells CASTIAGLSTDTQYF. In DNA form, the CDR3 reads TGTGCCAGCACCATAGCGGGACTGAGCACAGATACGCAGTATTTT. Supplemented by reference TRBV5-5 and TRBJ2-3, the full variable domain reads DAGVTQSPTHLIKTRGQQVTLRCSPISGHKSVSWYQQVLGQGPQFIFQYYEKEERGRGNFPDRFSARQFPNYSSELNVNALLLGDSALYLCASTIAGLSTDTQYFGPGTRLTVL.

The rearrangement links TRBV7-8 to TRBJ1-5; the D gene is possibly TRBD1 (6 bases). The germline CDR1 and CDR2 sequences are SGHVS and FQNEAQ. The V and J ends lost 5 bases and 0 bases respectively, with 17 bases between them. The CDR3 loop spans 17 amino acids. The CDR3 DNA follows: TGTGCCAGCAGCCTAGATGGGGGGGGCTATAGCAATCAGCCCCAGCATTTT. It encodes CASSLDGGGYSNQPQHF. Drawing the rest from reference TRBV7-8 and TRBJ1-5, the complete variable domain is GAGVSQSPRYKVAKRGQDVALRCDPISGHVSLFWYQQALGQGPEFLTYFQNEAQLDKSGLPSDRFFAERPEGSVSTLKIQRTQQEDSAVYLCASSLDGGGYSNQPQHFGDGTRLSIL.

The rearrangement links TRBV7-9 to TRBJ1-4, with a tentative D call TRBD1 (5 bases). The germline V and J ends were trimmed by 6 bases and 0 bases, with 8 bases remaining between them. Germline V lookup: CDR1 SEHNR, CDR2 FQNEAQ (reference sequence). CDR3 length: 14 amino acids. The CDR3 region has the DNA TGTGCCAGCAGTCCGACAGCAACTAATGAAAAACTGTTTTTT. Protein: CASSPTATNEKLFF.

The genes are TRBV9 and TRBJ1-1; a possible D gene is TRBD1 (6 bases). V shed 3 bases and J shed 4 bases, with 13 bases lying between them. Germline CDR1 reads SGDLS; CDR2 reads YYNGEE. The CDR3 runs 14 residues. The CDR3 nucleotides are TGTGCCAGCAGCGCCCTTACAGGGAGCACTGAAGCTTTCTTT. Amino acid sequence: CASSALTGSTEAFF.

The rearrangement uses TRBV9 and TRBJ1-4, with a possible D match to TRBD1 (6 bases). The CDR3 contains 15 residues. V was shortened by 4 bases and J by 4 bases, with 14 bases between the two germline ends. Germline assignment: CDR1 SGDLS and CDR2 YYNGEE. The CDR3 nucleotides are TGTGCCAGCAGCTCAGCAGGGGATAGTAATGAAAAACTGTTTTTT. Its translation is CASSSAGDSNEKLFF. Full variable domain (remainder filled in from reference TRBV9 and TRBJ1-4): DSGVTQTPKHLITATGQRVTLRCSPRSGDLSVYWYQQSLDQGLQFLIQYYNGEERAKGNILERFSAQQFPDLHSELNLSSLELGDSALYFCASSSAGDSNEKLFFGSGTQLSVL.

The genes are TRBV21-1 and TRBJ1-1. TRBV21-1 counts as a pseudogene. The CDR3 consists of 15 residues. CDR3 nucleotide sequence: TGTGCCAGCAGCAAAGAGGCGGGGTCGGACACTGAAGCTTTCTTT. Amino acids: CASSKEAGSDTEAFF.

This chain connects TRBV5-1 to TRBJ2-5, with 8 bases fitting TRBD1. The CDR3 has 15 amino acids. CDR1 SGHRS and CDR2 YFSETQ come from the germline V gene. Losses at the gene ends were 3 bases for V and 7 bases for J; bases not matched to a gene: 11. The CDR3 nucleotides read TGCGCCAGCAGCTCGAGACAGGGGACCCCCGGGACCCAGTACTTC. Encoded protein: CASSSRQGTPGTQYF.

The rearrangement links TRBV28 to TRBJ1-2; D uncertain. Germline CDR1 and CDR2: MDHEN and SYDVKM. There are 10 residues in the CDR3. Trimming stripped 9 bases from V and 8 bases from J, with 10 bases between. This CDR3 is CASRLGGYTF. The CDR3 coding sequence is TGTGCCAGTCGGTTGGGCGGCTACACCTTC.

This clone came up a few times. The chain uses TRBV15 and TRBJ1-1, with D perhaps TRBD1 (6 bases). This CDR3 comprises 12 residues. Germline CDR1 is LNHNV and CDR2 is YYDKDF (reference sequence). Trimming cost V 5 bases and J 5 bases, with 9 bases left between them. CDR3 coding DNA: TGTGCCACCAGCCTAGGGGGAACTGAAGCTTTCTTT. This gives the protein CATSLGGTEAFF.

This clone was recorded a few times. The V gene is TRBV20-1, the J gene TRBJ2-3, with 10 bases fitting TRBD2. The CDR3 is made up of 15 amino acids. V lost 3 bases, J lost 5 bases, and 8 bases stayed unmatched. Per germline, CDR1 DFQATT and CDR2 SNEGSKA (reference sequence). CDR3 bases: TGCAGTGCTAGTTCCAGCGGGAGGGGGGGAGATACGCAGTATTTT. This gives the protein CSASSSGRGGDTQYF.

The chain carries TRBV5-1 and TRBJ1-2; 8 nucleotides align to TRBD1. Looked up from germline, CDR1 is SGHRS and CDR2 is YFSETQ. The junction had 10 bases not matched to a gene; V was cut back by 4 bases and J by 5 bases. This CDR3 region has 15 residues. CDR3 sequence (DNA): TGCGCCAGCAGCGAGCAGCCCCAGGGGGCTTATGGCTACACCTTC. Its protein is CASSEQPQGAYGYTF.

This clone was seen a handful of times. The rearrangement joins TRBV5-1 to TRBJ2-1; maybe TRBD2 (5 bases). The CDR3 is 13 amino acids. Germline V lookup: CDR1 SGHRS, CDR2 YFSETQ. V was pared by 4 bases and J by 3 bases, with 8 bases between. This CDR3 reads CASSLDYYNEQFF. The CDR3 nucleotides read TGCGCCAGCAGCCTCGACTACTACAATGAGCAGTTCTTC.

The chain recombines TRBV10-2 with TRBJ1-1; no clear D. The CDR3 spans 14 residues. With 9 bases removed from V and 4 bases from J, the gap between germline ends came to 18 bases. Germline V gives CDR1 WSHSY, CDR2 SAAADI. The CDR3 DNA sequence: TGCGCCAGTAAATTTGAGGGTTTGGGCACTGAAGCTTTCTTT. Its protein product is CASKFEGLGTEAFF.

In this sample, this clone turned up once. The chain has TRBV5-4 and TRBJ1-2, with D perhaps matching TRBD1 (5 bases). The germline V gene encodes CDR1 SGHNT and CDR2 YYREEE (reference sequence). Deletions cut 4 bases from V and 7 bases from J, with 11 bases between. The CDR3 totals 12 residues. CDR3 sequence reads: CASSVHRFGYTF. CDR3 bases: TGTGCCAGCAGCGTCCACAGGTTTGGCTACACCTTC.

In DNA form, the CDR3 reads TGTGCCAGCAGTGAGCCGGGACAGGGGAATAATTCACCCCTCCACTTT. Translated, it gives CASSEPGQGNNSPLHF. The chain links TRBV6-1 to TRBJ1-6; 10 bases line up with TRBD1. Germline lookup yields CDR1 MNHNS and CDR2 SASEGT. Trimming removed 3 bases from V and 5 bases from J; junction bases left unmatched: 4. The CDR3 runs to 16 residues.

This clone has just one count. The rearrangement uses TRBV2 and TRBJ1-2; D possibly corresponds to TRBD1 (5 bases). CDR1 and CDR2 from the germline V gene are SNHLY and FYNNEI. V gave up 3 bases and J gave up 14 bases, with 13 bases separating them. The CDR3 is made up of 11 amino acids. CDR3 loop: CASSEGTPSTF. The CDR3 nucleotides are TGTGCCAGCAGTGAGGGGACTCCCAGTACCTTC.

This clone was counted a few times. This chain connects TRBV7-8 to TRBJ2-4, with 11 bases that match TRBD2. CDR1 and CDR2 from the germline V gene are SGHVS and FQNEAQ. The CDR3 length is 18 residues. V was pared by 4 bases and J by 9 bases, with 17 bases of the junction left unmatched. The CDR3 here is CASSSNIAGGMGKRIQYF. For the CDR3, the DNA is TGTGCCAGCAGCTCGAATATAGCGGGAGGGATGGGTAAACGCATTCAGTACTTC. The complete variable domain, with remaining parts taken from reference TRBV7-8 and TRBJ2-4, reads GAGVSQSPRYKVAKRGQDVALRCDPISGHVSLFWYQQALGQGPEFLTYFQNEAQLDKSGLPSDRFFAERPEGSVSTLKIQRTQQEDSAVYLCASSSNIAGGMGKRIQYFGAGTRLSVL.

The chain links TRBV6-5 to TRBJ1-1; possible D gene TRBD1, 5 bases. The CDR3 runs to 13 residues. The germline V and J ends were trimmed by 5 bases and 4 bases, with 11 bases remaining between them. Germline values: CDR1 MNHEY, CDR2 SVGAGI. The CDR3 is CASSTGGLTEAFF. The CDR3 DNA reads as TGTGCCAGCAGTACGGGGGGACTCACTGAAGCTTTCTTT.

There are a few counts of this clone. This rearrangement joins TRBV6-1 to TRBJ2-1, with a weak D call TRBD2 (6 bases). Trimming stripped 0 bases from V and 3 bases from J, with 15 bases between. CDR3 length: 17 amino acids. Germline CDR1 reads MNHNS; CDR2 reads SASEGT. In DNA, the CDR3 is TGTGCCAGCAGTGAAGCGCTTGGGAGGACTGGCTACAATGAGCAGTTCTTC. This translates into CASSEALGRTGYNEQFF.

The chain links TRBV7-6 to TRBJ2-1; TRBD2 agrees at 12 bases. Germline trimming cut 5 bases from V and 5 bases from J; bases unmatched to any gene: 10. The CDR3 has 17 residues. Looked up from germline, CDR1 is SGHVS and CDR2 is FNYEAQ. DNA for the CDR3: TGTGCCAGCAGCAAAAAAGGTCCTAGCGGGAGGGACAATGAGCAGTTCTTC. Protein product: CASSKKGPSGRDNEQFF. The full variable domain, in which reference TRBV7-6 and TRBJ2-1 provide the parts outside the CDR3, is GAGVSQSPRYKVTKRGQDVALRCDPISGHVSLYWYRQALGQGPEFLTYFNYEAQQDKSGLPNDRFSAERPEGSISTLTIQRTEQRDSAMYRCASSKKGPSGRDNEQFFGPGTRLTVL.

This clone was recorded once. The V call is TRBV9, the J call TRBJ2-5; 14 positions agree with TRBD2. This CDR3 comprises 16 residues. Per germline, CDR1 SGDLS and CDR2 YYNGEE. V lost 3 bases, J lost 5 bases, and 6 bases stayed unmatched. Here the CDR3 DNA reads TGTGCCAGCAGCGAACCGGGACTAGCGGGAGCGGAGACCCAGTACTTC. Residues: CASSEPGLAGAETQYF.

The rearrangement links TRBV11-2 to TRBJ1-4; 10 nucleotides align to TRBD1. CDR1 is SGHAT and CDR2 is FQNNGV in the germline V gene. The CDR3 loop spans 19 amino acids. Losses at the gene ends were 4 bases for V and 2 bases for J; bases not matched to a gene: 13. CDR3 amino acids: CASSSPGTGVSMTNEKLFF. The CDR3 DNA sequence: TGTGCCAGCAGCTCCCCCGGGACAGGGGTTTCGATGACTAATGAAAAACTGTTTTTT.

The rearrangement uses TRBV5-4 and TRBJ1-4, with unresolved D. This CDR3 is 15 amino acids long. V was cut by 3 bases and J by 3 bases, with 12 bases left in between. CDR1 SGHNT and CDR2 YYREEE come from the germline V gene (reference sequence). The CDR3 region is CASSSDTASNEKLFF. The DNA of the CDR3 is TGTGCCAGCAGCTCAGATACAGCTTCTAATGAAAAACTGTTTTTT.

The chain uses TRBV28 and TRBJ1-2, with 7 bases fitting TRBD1. The CDR3 spans 15 residues. The J segment lost 7 bases and the V segment lost 8 bases, leaving 16 bases of the junction unmatched. Germline loops: CDR1 MDHEN, CDR2 SYDVKM. In DNA, the CDR3 is TGTGCCAGCGACCCCACTTCCGGGACAGTGCTTGGCTACACCTTC. This encodes CASDPTSGTVLGYTF.